Each of the 2 T cell receptor beta chains below was sequenced from the same sample in a study of blood T cell repertoires in COVID-19. TCRdb's table, derived via immunoSEQ multiplex PCR, lists solely in-frame clones and lacks some. The profile shows around 430,000 clones, approximately 88% of them singletons. Sample: peripheral blood. The receptors shown here come from a woman between 50 and 59 years old with COVID-19, enrolled during active disease.

This chain links TRBV5-1 with TRBJ1-1, with 7 bases aligning to TRBD1. The V gene end was trimmed by 4 bases and the J gene end by 5 bases; junction bases not matched to a gene: 5. There are 13 residues in the CDR3. Looked up from germline, CDR1 is SGHRS and CDR2 is YFSETQ. The CDR3 sequence: CASSPPGGTEAFF. The CDR3 nucleotides read TGCGCCAGCAGCCCGCCAGGGGGTACTGAAGCTTTCTTT. Filled out from reference TRBV5-1 and TRBJ1-1, the complete variable domain reads KAGVTQTPRYLIKTRGQQVTLSCSPISGHRSVSWYQQTPGQGLQFLFEYFSETQRNKGNFPGRFSGRQFSNSRSEMNVSTLELGDSALYLCASSPPGGTEAFFGQGTRLTVV.

The chain uses TRBV19 and TRBJ1-5; D uncertain. Germline V gene lookup returns CDR1 LNHDA and CDR2 SQIVND (reference sequence). Trimming cost V 3 bases and J 0 bases, with 12 bases left between them. This CDR3 comprises 16 residues. Here the CDR3 DNA reads TGTGCCAGTAGTATTTCCGTTTGGCCTAGCAATCAGCCCCAGCATTTT. Residues: CASSISVWPSNQPQHF.